A single sample gave rise to the 7 T cell receptor beta chains below, sequenced in a study of regulatory T cells in long-lasting Graves disease. Building the TCR beta libraries relied on iRepertoire HTBI primers, and CDR3 regions underwent Arm-PCR. In TCRdb, the multiplex PCR reads were re-called with MiXCR into one record per CDR3 protein. The sample holds over 350,000 distinct CDR3 sequences, approximately 15% seen once. As for time point: newly diagnosed GD, antithyroid drugs for less than 3 months. Scientists built the TCR library using RNA that was extracted from PBMCs. Another study also made use of these data, one on T cells in Graves' hyperthyroidism and ophthalmopathy.

The sequences come from peripheral blood mononuclear cells (PBMCs), collected at new diagnosis, from a patient treated with antithyroid drugs. The receptors originated from a woman aged 40 to 50 with Graves disease.

The chain carries TRBV28 and TRBJ2-6, with D perhaps matching TRBD1 (5 bases). Germline V gene data show CDR1 as MDHEN and CDR2 as SYDVKM. CDR3 size: 15 residues. V gave up 5 bases and J gave up 3 bases, with 11 bases separating them. CDR3 DNA: TGTGCCAGCAGTAAAGGGGCGCTTGGGGCCAACGTCCTGACTTTC. This gives the protein CASSKGALGANVLTF.

V usage is TRBV7-8 and J usage is TRBJ2-5; no firm D call. CDR1 and CDR2 from the germline V gene are SGHVS and FQNEAQ. The CDR3 covers 14 residues. V was pared by 5 bases and J by 5 bases, with 15 bases between. Written as DNA, the CDR3 is TGTGCCAGCAGCCTACCGGCGATCGGGGAGACCCAGTACTTC. Amino acids: CASSLPAIGETQYF.

This clonotype was seen repeatedly, ten times or more. V usage is TRBV12-3 or TRBV12-4 and J usage is TRBJ2-2, with 9 bases that match TRBD2. The CDR3 runs to 17 residues. V dropped 3 bases and J dropped 6; count of bases not matched to a gene: 11. The CDR3 coding sequence is TGTGCCAGCAGTTTGATAAGAGCGGGAGGATCCGCCGGGGAGCTGTTTTTT. Its protein product is CASSLIRAGGSAGELFF.

This clonotype was detected ten times or more. V gene TRBV7-8 combines with J gene TRBJ1-5, with D unclear. CDR1 and CDR2 from the germline V gene are SGHVS and FQNEAQ. The CDR3 loop spans 13 amino acids. Trimming shortened V by 5 bases and J by 2 bases, and 7 bases separated the two germline ends. The chain's CDR3 is CASSPRRNQPQHF. In DNA form, the CDR3 reads TGTGCCAGCAGCCCTAGACGCAATCAGCCCCAGCATTTT.

The J gene is TRBJ2-2, the V gene TRBV6-1; 12 bases map to TRBD2. The V and J ends lost 8 bases and 4 bases, in that order; junction bases with no gene match: 14. The CDR3 has 18 amino acids. Germline V gene sequence: CDR1 MNHNS, CDR2 SASEGT. The CDR3 spells CASGDPSGRAVSTGELFF. CDR3 DNA: TGTGCCAGCGGGGATCCTAGCGGGAGGGCCGTGAGCACCGGGGAGCTGTTTTTT.

This clonotype was picked up many times. The gene calls are TRBV11-1 and TRBJ2-5, with 13 bases fitting TRBD2. Germline V gene sequence: CDR1 SGHAT, CDR2 FQDESV (reference sequence). The J segment lost 1 base and the V segment lost 4 bases, leaving 6 bases of the junction unmatched. The CDR3 contains 17 residues. The CDR3 reads CASSSPGLAGSQETQYF. The CDR3 DNA sequence: TGTGCCAGCAGCTCCCCGGGACTAGCGGGAAGCCAAGAGACCCAGTACTTC.

CDR3 in DNA: TGTGCCAGCAGTTTCGGGGGGGTTGGGGGCACTGAAGCTTTCTTT. As protein: CASSFGGVGGTEAFF. The rearrangement uses TRBV12-3 or TRBV12-4 and TRBJ1-1, with D perhaps TRBD1 (5 bases). Trimming removed 3 bases at V and 4 bases at J, with 15 bases between. The CDR3 consists of 15 residues.